The sequence of this T cell receptor (beta chain) was determined in a study of siplizumab effects on memory and regulatory T cells. Study findings and constraints: Naive T cells were seen as more diverse than memory cells and as major alloresponse contributors. Alloreactive sequences tracing back to unstimulated CD4+ memory cells were significantly reduced by siplizumab. Versus 25% to 30% in controls, the mappable alloreactive CD4+ clones averaged about 74% Treg-derived with siplizumab. Roughly 75-95% of proliferating CD4+ or CD8+ clones defied assignment to a naive or memory phenotype.

Germline V gene data show CDR1 as SGHTA and CDR2 as FQGNSA. The CDR3 runs to 17 residues. V was clipped by 5 bases and J by 6 bases; unmatched bases: 12. Method: immunoSEQ multiplex PCR; TCRdb's copy keeps in-frame clones and lacks some. The profile shows about 52,000 clones, roughly 97% of them singletons. For this clone: Its matching antigen is unknown.

The sample comprised naive CD4+ T cells sorted from blood. The chain links TRBV7-2 to TRBJ2-1; 11 nucleotides line up with TRBD2. The source of this sequence is a human donor in good health. This CDR3 is CASSRFFGLAGSNEQFF. DNA for the CDR3: TGTGCCAGCAGCCGCTTTTTCGGACTAGCGGGCTCCAATGAGCAGTTCTTC. The full variable domain, completed using reference TRBV7-2 and TRBJ2-1, is GAGVSQSPSNKVTEKGKDVELRCDPISGHTALYWYRQSLGQGLEFLIYFQGNSAPDKSGLPSDRFSAERTGGSVSTLTIQRTQQEDSAVYLCASSRFFGLAGSNEQFFGPGTRLTVL.